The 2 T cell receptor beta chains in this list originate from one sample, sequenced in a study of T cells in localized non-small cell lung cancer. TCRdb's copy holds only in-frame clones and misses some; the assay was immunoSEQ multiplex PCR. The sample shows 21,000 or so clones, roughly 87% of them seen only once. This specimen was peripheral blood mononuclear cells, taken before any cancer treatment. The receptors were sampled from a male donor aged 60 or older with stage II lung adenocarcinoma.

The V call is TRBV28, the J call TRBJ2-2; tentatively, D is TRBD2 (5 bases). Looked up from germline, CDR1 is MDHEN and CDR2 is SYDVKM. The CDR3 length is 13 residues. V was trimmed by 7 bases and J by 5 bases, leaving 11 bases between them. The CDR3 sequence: CASIEGITGELFF. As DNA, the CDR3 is TGTGCCAGCATTGAGGGAATAACCGGGGAGCTGTTTTTT.

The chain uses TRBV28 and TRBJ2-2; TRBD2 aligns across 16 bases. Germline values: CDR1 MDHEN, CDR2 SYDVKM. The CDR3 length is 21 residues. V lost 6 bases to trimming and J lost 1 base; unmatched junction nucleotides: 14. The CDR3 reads CASRPPFRGLAGGMNTGELFF. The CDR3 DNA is TGTGCCAGCAGACCACCTTTTAGGGGACTAGCGGGAGGGATGAACACCGGGGAGCTGTTTTTT.